This T cell receptor (beta chain) was documented in a study of blood T cell repertoires in COVID-19. Study in general: Acute and convalescent COVID-19 samples came from the United States, Italy and Spain.

There are 16 residues in the CDR3. The germline CDR1 and CDR2 sequences are LNHDA and SQIVND (reference sequence). Germline trimming cut 2 bases from V and 5 bases from J; bases unmatched to any gene: 6. The assay was immunoSEQ multiplex PCR, and TCRdb's table has in-frame clones only and misses some. The sample lists about 170,000 clones; more than 65% were seen once. The receptor was isolated from a woman of 80 years or more with active or convalescent COVID-19. The sequencing sample was made of peripheral blood. This chain connects TRBV19 to TRBJ2-3, with 11 bases identical to TRBD2. CDR3 protein: CASSISSGRGGDTQYF. The CDR3, as DNA: TGTGCCAGTAGTATAAGTAGCGGGAGGGGCGGAGATACGCAGTATTTT.